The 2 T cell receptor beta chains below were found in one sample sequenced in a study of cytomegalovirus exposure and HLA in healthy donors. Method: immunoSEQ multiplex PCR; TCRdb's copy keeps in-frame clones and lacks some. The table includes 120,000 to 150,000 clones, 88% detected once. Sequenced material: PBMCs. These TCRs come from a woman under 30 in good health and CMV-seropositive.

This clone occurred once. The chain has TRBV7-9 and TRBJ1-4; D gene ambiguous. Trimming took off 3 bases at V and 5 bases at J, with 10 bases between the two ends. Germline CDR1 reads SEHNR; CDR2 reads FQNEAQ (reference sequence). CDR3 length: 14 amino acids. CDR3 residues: CASSFPGSNEKLFF. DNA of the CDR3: TGTGCCAGCAGCTTCCCGGGGAGCAATGAAAAACTGTTTTTT.

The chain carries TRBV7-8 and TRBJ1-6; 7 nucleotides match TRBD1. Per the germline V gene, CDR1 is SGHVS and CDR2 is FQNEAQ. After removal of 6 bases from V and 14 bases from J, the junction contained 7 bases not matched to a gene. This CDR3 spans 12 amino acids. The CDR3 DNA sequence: TGTGCCAGCAGACAATCACAGGGGACCCTCCACTTT. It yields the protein CASRQSQGTLHF.